This paragraph reports one T cell receptor (beta chain). This sample is part of a study of shared clonotypes between healthy human individuals. Across the study: The study drew on a couple of women and three men aged 18 to 49 as donors.

Around 32,000 T cell genomes, or about 320 ng DNA, went into unsorted PBMC replicate PCRs. Unsorted PBMC DNA went through sequencing on ten immunoSEQ deep assay plates. Sequencing used immunoSEQ multiplex PCR; TCRdb keeps in-frame clones, though not all of them. The sample has 450,000 to 600,000 clones; 79% are singletons. Trimming took 4 bases from V and 6 from J, leaving 17 bases between them. The CDR3 is 14 residues long. Germline V gene lookup returns CDR1 SGHNT and CDR2 YYREEE (reference sequence). The rearrangement links TRBV5-4 to TRBJ2-7, with D perhaps matching TRBD2 (6 bases). The source of this sequence is a woman aged 40 to 55 in good health. Some clones in this sample may be carry-over from other donors' samples. The sample comprised PBMCs. CDR3 DNA sequence: TGTGCCAGCAGCGCCGGGACTCGGGCGGGCGAGCAGTACTTC. This sequence encodes CASSAGTRAGEQYF.